Following are 4 T cell receptor beta chains from one sample sequenced in a study of shared clonotypes between healthy human individuals. Profiling relied on immunoSEQ multiplex PCR, and the TCRdb table lists in-frame clones only, not all of them. The repertoire holds approximately 1.5 million clones, approximately 98.5% seen once, with around 0.38% in the top ten. Specimen: naive CD4+ T cells sorted from blood. Subset meaning: CD45RA+ positively selected. The receptors were sampled from a man aged 25-45 years in good health.

The chain is built from TRBV7-9 and TRBJ2-7; the D call may be TRBD1 or TRBD2 (7 bases each). The CDR3 runs 16 residues. Trimming pared 1 base from V and 3 bases from J, leaving 16 bases between. Germline V gene data show CDR1 as SEHNR and CDR2 as FQNEAQ (reference sequence). CDR3 sequence: CASSLEGGGRGYEQYF. The DNA for the CDR3 is TGTGCCAGCAGCTTAGAAGGGGGCGGGAGAGGCTACGAGCAGTACTTC. Complete variable domain (other parts from reference TRBV7-9 and TRBJ2-7): DTGVSQNPRHKITKRGQNVTFRCDPISEHNRLYWYRQTLGQGPEFLTYFQNEAQLEKSRLLSDRFSAERPKGSFSTLEIQRTEQGDSAMYLCASSLEGGGRGYEQYFGPGTRLTVT.

CDR3 protein: CATSSDREDEQFF. The DNA for the CDR3 is TGTGCCACCAGCAGCGACAGGGAGGATGAGCAGTTCTTC. The V gene is TRBV15, the J gene TRBJ2-1; possible D gene TRBD1, 7 bases. This CDR3 comprises 13 residues. The ends were cut back, 3 bases at V and 8 bases at J, with 11 bases in the middle. CDR1 and CDR2 (germline): LNHNV, YYDKDF (reference sequence).

A remark on this clone: At the DNA level, this CDR3 is encoded by other sequences in the same sample as well. The genes are TRBV5-1 and TRBJ2-5; D is possibly TRBD1 (6 bases). Germline V gene lookup returns CDR1 SGHRS and CDR2 YFSETQ. The CDR3 sequence is 13 residues long. The germline V and J ends were trimmed by 5 bases and 2 bases, with 10 bases remaining between them. Here the CDR3 DNA reads TGCGCCAGCAGTTCAGGGGTTCAAGAGACCCAGTACTTC. It yields the protein CASSSGVQETQYF.

The V gene is TRBV4-3, the J gene TRBJ2-2; D perhaps matches TRBD2 (5 bases). V lost 0 bases to trimming and J lost 4 bases, with 12 bases between them. The CDR3 is 16 residues long. Germline CDR1 and CDR2: LGHNA and YSLEER. CDR3 region: CASSQDSARSTGELFF. The CDR3 coding sequence is TGCGCCAGCAGCCAAGATAGCGCTAGGTCCACCGGGGAGCTGTTTTTT.